This T cell receptor (beta chain) came from a study of OX40 agonist ivuxolimab in advanced cancers. Overall study findings and caveats: Some patients without response likewise showed low normalized clonal expansion. With doses of 0.1-3.0 mg/kg, partial responders showed among the lowest clonal expansion.

Turning to this clone: Its specificity is unknown.

V dropped 3 bases and J dropped 6; count of bases not matched to a gene: 2. The length of the CDR3 is 15 residues. Looked up from germline, CDR1 is SEHNR and CDR2 is FQNEAQ (reference sequence). Clones were sequenced by immunoSEQ multiplex PCR, and TCRdb holds only the in-frame ones, with some missing. The sample includes under 95,000 clones, approximately 81% of them seen just once. The gene calls are TRBV7-9 and TRBJ2-1; 13 positions agree with TRBD2. The sequence was obtained from an adult with an advanced solid tumor such as melanoma, head and neck, liver or kidney cancer. Material: CD4+ or CD8+ T cells sorted from blood, obtained in a trial of the OX40 agonist ivuxolimab. This CDR3 is CASSFTSGRANEQFF. CDR3 nucleotides: TGTGCCAGCAGCTTTACTAGCGGGAGGGCCAATGAGCAGTTCTTC.